Below, one TCR beta chain is given with its context. The source of the sample is a study of blood T cell repertoires in COVID-19. Study background: The origin of the acute and convalescent COVID-19 samples was the United States, Italy and Spain. Sources were T cells, B-cell-depleted T cells, or PBMCs; the material itself was cDNA or gDNA.

Germline V gene data show CDR1 as SGHRS and CDR2 as YFSETQ. The CDR3 length is 15 residues. Germline trimming cut 4 bases from V and 1 base from J; bases unmatched to any gene: 8. Under the authors' procedure: Estimates of nucleated cell counts were drawn from the amplification of reference gene primers. Libraries were prepared by immunoSEQ multiplex PCR; TCRdb keeps only in-frame clonotypes and omits some of them. V and J calls and clone size follow that table, whereas D and trimming were derived from the DNA. The profile shows some 200,000 clones, 92% of them singletons. The rearrangement joins TRBV5-1 to TRBJ2-7, with 7 bases identical to TRBD1. The TCR comes from a man aged 30 to 39 with acute or convalescent COVID-19. Sequenced material: peripheral blood. The CDR3 reads CASSPGGDGSYEQYF. The DNA for the CDR3 is TGCGCCAGCAGCCCAGGGGGAGACGGTTCCTACGAGCAGTACTTC.